The rows below give T cell receptor beta chains drawn from one sample of a study of CD4 T cells in relation to SARS-CoV-2 and coronaviruses. Method: immunoSEQ multiplex PCR; TCRdb's copy keeps in-frame clones and lacks some. The table shows about 64,000 clones, with 85% to 95% occurring only once. The sequenced sample was naive CD4+ T cells from PBMCs. These receptors came from a human donor in good health. CDR3s leave out the opening cysteine and the closing phenylalanine or tryptophan. The order of the fields is D gene, J gene, V gene, CDR3 protein. A D gene is named only where the DNA matches it firmly.

>-|TRBJ2-3|TRBV7-9
ASSLWAAGTDTQY
>-|TRBJ2-3|TRBV7-2
ASSAVPGTQY
>-|TRBJ2-7|TRBV28
ASRPGGVLEQY
>-|TRBJ2-4|TRBV19
ASSILDGGFTKNIQY
>-|TRBJ2-5|TRBV7-2
ASSGTITAKTQY
>-|TRBJ2-2|TRBV5-5
ASSPVGSGNTGELF
>TRBD2|TRBJ2-1|TRBV7-9
ASSLSREGQAEQF
>-|TRBJ2-1|TRBV7-9
ASSSGGWEISYNEQF
>-|TRBJ2-2|TRBV27
ASSLWTNTGELF
>-|TRBJ1-2|TRBV3-1/TRBV3-2
ASSQVLNTNYGYT
>TRBD2|TRBJ2-7|TRBV7-2
ASRSGGSGYEQY
>-|TRBJ2-3|TRBV28
ASRARPSAGDTQY
>-|TRBJ2-5|TRBV5-1
ASSFGQVETQY
>-|TRBJ2-7|TRBV12-3/TRBV12-4
ASSIATYEQY
>TRBD1|TRBJ1-1|TRBV5-1
ASSFPGQSNTEAF
>-|TRBJ1-1|TRBV5-1
ASSLEPRGANTEAF
>TRBD1|TRBJ2-7|TRBV19
ASAYTGGHRPYEQY
>-|TRBJ2-1|TRBV7-9
ASSRNVMSGPGAYNEQF
>-|TRBJ1-4|TRBV2
ASSDSTHPNEKLF
>-|TRBJ2-7|TRBV5-1
ASSLEGVSYEQY
>-|TRBJ2-5|TRBV2
ASILGGGQAETQY
>-|TRBJ1-2|TRBV6-2/TRBV6-3
ASSARGNYGYT
>-|TRBJ2-1|TRBV3-1/TRBV3-2
ASSQDRGHEQF
>-|TRBJ2-1|TRBV7-3
ASSLSGTSYNEQF
>TRBD2|TRBJ2-7|TRBV28
ASSDPLAGGLDEQY
>-|TRBJ2-1|TRBV10-3
AIDRSEQF
>TRBD2|TRBJ2-1|TRBV9
ASSVRSAGGIYNEQF
>-|TRBJ1-1|TRBV18
ASSPSQSTEAF
>TRBD2|TRBJ2-3|TRBV2
ASSERTGTRGPDTQY
>TRBD1|TRBJ1-1|TRBV28
ASTRGTGAGGTEAF